Listed below are T cell receptor beta chains from one sample, sequenced in a study of long-term antiretroviral therapy in people with HIV. The data were produced by immunoSEQ multiplex PCR, yet TCRdb's version contains in-frame clones alone and is incomplete. The table includes about 33,000 clones, roughly three quarters detected once. The material sequenced was unsorted PBMCs, taken 3.1 years after starting antiretroviral therapy. The source of these receptors is a woman aged 50 to 65 with HIV. The conserved cysteine and the conserved F or W are not part of the CDR3 here. The D gene is left open where the match is weak.

>TRBV5-1|-|TRBJ2-5
ASSLGPTETQY
>TRBV10-2|-|TRBJ1-1
ASSESGGDTEAF
>TRBV5-1|-|TRBJ2-5
ASSLPGEPETQY
>TRBV14|-|TRBJ2-3
ASSQRLSPSGTDTQY
>TRBV4-1|-|TRBJ2-7
ASSVDPSYEQY
>TRBV9|-|TRBJ1-3
ASSVGAGSGNTIY
>TRBV30|TRBD2|TRBJ2-1
AWTQSGGAGEQF
>TRBV13|-|TRBJ1-2
ASSLDVEGENGYT
>TRBV14|TRBD1|TRBJ1-2
ASSLPGQGAIGGYT
>TRBV11-2|-|TRBJ1-4
ASSFPGVGEKLF
>TRBV27|-|TRBJ1-4
ASSSHNEKLF
>TRBV2|-|TRBJ2-7
ASSLGVGEQY
>TRBV5-6|-|TRBJ2-7
ASSSYDGRSSYEQY
>TRBV2|-|TRBJ1-5
ASRDLSNQPQH
>TRBV7-9|-|TRBJ2-7
ASSSGRYEQY
>TRBV7-9|TRBD1|TRBJ1-2
ASSLGTGKNGYT
>TRBV30|-|TRBJ2-1
AWSVQPVGEQF
>TRBV5-4|-|TRBJ1-6
ASRLTGSNSPLH
>TRBV4-1|-|TRBJ2-7
ASAWSGFAYEQY
>TRBV5-1|TRBD2|TRBJ2-1
ASSPVTGGPNEQF
>TRBV10-2|-|TRBJ2-2
ASSEDGATGELF
>TRBV29-1|-|TRBJ1-2
SGGGGASNYGYT
>TRBV5-6|-|TRBJ1-1
ASSLGQVMNTEAF
>TRBV19|-|TRBJ1-1
ASSMPGGARGTEAF
>TRBV6-5|-|TRBJ1-1
ASSLQGGTEAF
>TRBV14|-|TRBJ2-2
ASSQDLHPVLF
>TRBV5-1|-|TRBJ1-6
ASSLDSPDRYNSPLH
>TRBV4-1|TRBD2|TRBJ2-3
ASSQVERGAVSDTQY
>TRBV11-2|-|TRBJ1-3
ASSPGPLNTIY
>TRBV11-2|-|TRBJ2-2
ASGALGYRTGELF
>TRBV5-1|-|TRBJ2-7
ASSLGDPLAYEQY
>TRBV19|-|TRBJ2-7
ASSIGTLYEQY
>TRBV10-3|-|TRBJ2-7
AISEFTGSYEQY
>TRBV2|-|TRBJ1-5
ASREGLLDNQPQH
>TRBV5-1|-|TRBJ1-6
ASSLGGENSPLH
>TRBV6-1|-|TRBJ1-1
ASADPKYSNTEAF
>TRBV4-1|-|TRBJ1-2
ASSQGPGMDYGYT
>TRBV5-1|-|TRBJ2-7
ASSPWGGESYEQY
>TRBV12-5|-|TRBJ1-5
ASGWGPVSGVSNQPQH
>TRBV27|-|TRBJ1-4
ASSFWGEREKLF
>TRBV6-5|TRBD1|TRBJ1-4
ASSLTGVRTNEKLF
>TRBV30|-|TRBJ1-1
AWSVQERSNTEAF
>TRBV5-1|TRBD2|TRBJ2-3
ASSRGGAADTQY
>TRBV5-1|-|TRBJ1-6
ASSFGITYNSPLH
>TRBV5-6|-|TRBJ1-5
ASSLAAGNQPQH
>TRBV5-6|-|TRBJ2-5
ASSWARGLKTQY
>TRBV10-3|TRBD2|TRBJ2-1
AISETGLAPYNEQF
>TRBV4-2|TRBD2|TRBJ2-3
ASSQGAGGATFYTDTQY
>TRBV9|TRBD1|TRBJ2-7
ASSVISGGFGEQY
>TRBV5-1|-|TRBJ1-1
ASRMVDEAF
>TRBV7-2|-|TRBJ2-3
ASSTSRDTQY
>TRBV10-1|-|TRBJ2-1
ASSHLGDEQF
>TRBV7-2|-|TRBJ1-4
ASSLQAGSTNEKLF
>TRBV10-3|-|TRBJ1-2
AISESIGYT
>TRBV5-1|-|TRBJ2-3
ASSSGSSSTDTQY
>TRBV11-2|-|TRBJ2-7
ASSLIKYEQY
>TRBV19|-|TRBJ2-7
ASSNLYEQY
>TRBV2|-|TRBJ1-3
ASTLLTVSGNTIY